This T cell receptor beta chain came from a study of cytomegalovirus exposure and HLA in healthy donors. Regarding the study as a whole: The investigators catalogued 150 to 200 TCR beta chains as cytomegalovirus-associated.

As to this clone: Its antigen remains unidentified.

CDR3 length: 12 amino acids. The germline V and J ends were trimmed by 7 bases and 4 bases, with 11 bases remaining between them. The germline V gene has CDR1 SGDLS and CDR2 YYNGEE. Researchers ran the PCR with 60 Vbeta and 13 Jbeta primers. The protocol was immunoSEQ multiplex PCR, while the TCRdb copy is restricted to in-frame clones and leaves out a portion. The table has around 180,000 clones, roughly 70% seen once. Among the donors, all were healthy bone marrow donors. The sequencing input was PBMCs. This clonotype was obtained from a girl between 5 and 17 years old in good health and CMV-seronegative. V and J are TRBV9 and TRBJ1-1; D unclear. The CDR3 is CASGTTGTEAFF. CDR3 bases: TGTGCCAGCGGTACGACTGGCACTGAAGCTTTCTTT. Combining the CDR3 with reference TRBV9 and TRBJ1-1 gives the whole variable domain DSGVTQTPKHLITATGQRVTLRCSPRSGDLSVYWYQQSLDQGLQFLIQYYNGEERAKGNILERFSAQQFPDLHSELNLSSLELGDSALYFCASGTTGTEAFFGQGTRLTVV.